The present entry profiles one T cell receptor (beta chain) with its context. The sample comes from a study of T cell changes during pregnancy in multiple sclerosis. The V gene lost 4 bases and the J gene lost 4 bases, with 8 bases spanning the gap. Germline CDR1 and CDR2: SGHNT and YYREEE (reference sequence). The CDR3 is 12 amino acids. Here immunoSEQ multiplex PCR was the method, and the copy in TCRdb shows in-frame clones only, minus some. The sample consists of fewer than 110,000 clones, about 90% of them appearing once. The genes are TRBV5-4 and TRBJ2-5, with D unresolved. The clonotype was recovered from a female donor with multiple sclerosis, enrolled in a pregnancy study. Specimen: peripheral blood, collected after pregnancy. The DNA for the CDR3 is TGTGCCAGCAGCCTAATAACAGAGACCCAGTACTTC. Its protein product is CASSLITETQYF.